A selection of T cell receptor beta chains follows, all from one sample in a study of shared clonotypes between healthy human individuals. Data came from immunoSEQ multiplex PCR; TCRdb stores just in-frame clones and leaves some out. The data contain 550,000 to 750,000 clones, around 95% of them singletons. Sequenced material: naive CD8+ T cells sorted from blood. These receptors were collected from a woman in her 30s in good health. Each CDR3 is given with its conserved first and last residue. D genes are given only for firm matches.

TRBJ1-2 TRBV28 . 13 CASSYELFYGYTF TGTGCCAGCAGCTATGAGCTGTTTTATGGCTACACCTTC
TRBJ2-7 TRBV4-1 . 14 CASSLTSNNNEQYF TGCGCCAGCAGCCTGACATCCAACAATAACGAGCAGTACTTC
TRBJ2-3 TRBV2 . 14 CASSERANTDTQYF TGTGCCAGCAGTGAACGGGCAAACACAGATACGCAGTATTTT
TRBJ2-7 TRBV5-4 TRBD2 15 CASSLLAGGSYEQYF TGTGCCAGCAGCCTTCTAGCGGGAGGGTCCTACGAGCAGTACTTC
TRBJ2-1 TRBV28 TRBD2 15 CASSLAGGTYNEQFF TGTGCCAGCAGTTTAGCGGGAGGGACCTACAATGAGCAGTTCTTC
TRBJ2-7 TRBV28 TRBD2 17 CASSHHAWRELRYEQYF TGTGCCAGCAGTCATCACGCCTGGCGGGAGCTTAGGTACGAGCAGTACTTC
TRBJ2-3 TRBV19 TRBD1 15 CASSIGRTGSDTQYF TGTGCCAGTAGTATAGGGAGGACAGGGTCAGATACGCAGTATTTT
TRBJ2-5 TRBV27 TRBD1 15 CASSLLTGPGETQYF TGTGCCAGCAGTTTATTGACAGGGCCCGGGGAGACCCAGTACTTC
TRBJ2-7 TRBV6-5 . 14 CASSYSLGSHEQYF TGTGCCAGCAGTTACTCTCTTGGTAGTCACGAGCAGTACTTC
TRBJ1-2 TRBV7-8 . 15 CASSSPGEWTDGYTF TGTGCCAGCAGCTCCCCGGGCGAGTGGACGGATGGCTACACCTTC
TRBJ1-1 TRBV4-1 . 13 CASSQPLGVEAFF TGCGCCAGCAGCCAACCGCTCGGGGTCGAAGCTTTCTTT
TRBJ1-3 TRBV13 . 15 CASSSGGQSLPTIYF TGTGCCAGCAGCTCAGGAGGGCAGTCCCTACCCACCATATATTTT
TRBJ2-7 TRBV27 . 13 CASSLVRSYEQYF TGTGCCAGCAGTTTAGTCAGGTCCTACGAGCAGTACTTC
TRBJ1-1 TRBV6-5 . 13 CASSLTDYTEAFF TGTGCCAGCAGCCTTACAGACTACACTGAAGCTTTCTTT
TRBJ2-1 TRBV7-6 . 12 CASSTGGNEQFF TGTGCCAGCAGCACCGGAGGAAATGAGCAGTTCTTC
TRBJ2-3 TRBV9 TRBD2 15 CASSGSGPSTDTQYF TGTGCCAGCAGCGGTAGCGGGCCTAGCACAGATACGCAGTATTTT
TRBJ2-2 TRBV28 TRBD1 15 CASSLQGARAGELFF TGTGCCAGCAGCTTACAGGGGGCAAGAGCCGGGGAGCTGTTTTTT
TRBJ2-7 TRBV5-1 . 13 CASSLSSGVEQYF TGCGCCAGCAGCTTGTCATCCGGGGTCGAGCAGTACTTC
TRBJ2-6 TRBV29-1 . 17 CSVEDQPDRSGANVLTF TGCAGCGTTGAAGATCAGCCCGACAGGTCTGGGGCCAACGTCCTGACTTTC
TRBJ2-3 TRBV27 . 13 CASSSVTRNTQYF TGTGCCAGCAGTTCCGTTACCCGAAATACGCAGTATTTT
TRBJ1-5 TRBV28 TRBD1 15 CASSFYRGGNQPQHF TGTGCCAGCAGTTTTTACAGGGGGGGGAATCAGCCCCAGCATTTT
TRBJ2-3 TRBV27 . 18 CASSLYSGTPFPADTQYF TGTGCCAGCAGTTTATACTCCGGGACACCATTCCCCGCGGATACGCAGTATTTT
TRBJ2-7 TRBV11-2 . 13 CASSPREDYEQYF TGTGCCAGCAGCCCCAGGGAGGACTACGAGCAGTACTTC
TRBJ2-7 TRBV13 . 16 CASTINPTGLSYEQYF TGTGCCAGCACCATAAATCCGACAGGCCTATCCTACGAGCAGTACTTC
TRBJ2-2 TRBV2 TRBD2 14 CASMGTSDAGELFF TGTGCCAGCATGGGGACTAGCGATGCCGGGGAGCTGTTTTTT
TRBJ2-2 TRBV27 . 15 CASSLIGSHTGELFF TGTGCCAGCAGTTTAATAGGCAGCCACACCGGGGAGCTGTTTTTT
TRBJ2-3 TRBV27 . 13 CASSFQSTDTQYF TGTGCCAGCAGTTTCCAAAGCACAGATACGCAGTATTTT
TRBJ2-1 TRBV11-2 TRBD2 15 CASSLYRDYNNEQFF TGTGCCAGCAGCCTTTACCGGGACTACAACAATGAGCAGTTCTTC
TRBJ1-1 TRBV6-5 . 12 CASKGEGPEAFF TGTGCCAGCAAGGGGGAAGGGCCCGAAGCTTTCTTT
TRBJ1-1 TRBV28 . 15 CASSYLAGMNTEAFF TGTGCCAGCAGTTACTTGGCGGGAATGAACACTGAAGCTTTCTTT